The 7 T cell receptor beta chains reported below all come from one sample, sequenced in a study of molecular identifiers for immune sequencing clone quantification. TCRdb redid the calling of the PCR reads with MiXCR, one entry per CDR3 protein. In the table there are around 460,000 distinct CDR3 sequences, around 21% of which are singletons. Sequenced material: naive CD8+ T cells from blood, with Jurkat cell RNA spiked in. Stated subset: FACS-sorted CD8+CD4-CCR7+CD45RA+ naive T cells. All receptors come from a human donor in good health. Some libraries in this study had Jurkat cell RNA spiked in.

Here the CDR3 DNA reads TGTGCCAGCTCACCTTTACCTGACAGGGGGCTGACTGAAGCTTTCTTT. Protein product: CASSPLPDRGLTEAFF. J is TRBJ1-1 and V is TRBV18, with 10 bases that match TRBD1. The CDR3 covers 16 residues. Germline V gives CDR1 KGHSH, CDR2 LQKENI. Unmatched junction bases numbered 9, after V lost 3 bases and J lost 5 bases.

This clonotype came up many times. The J gene is TRBJ2-3, the V gene TRBV23-1; D might be TRBD1 (5 bases). TRBV23-1 is noted as an ORF with a role that remains uncertain. This CDR3 is 14 amino acids long. V gave up 2 bases and J gave up 1 base, with 7 bases separating them. This chain's CDR3 is CASSQARGTDTQYF. The CDR3 bases are TGCGCCAGCAGTCAAGCCAGGGGCACAGATACGCAGTATTTT.

This clonotype showed up just a few times. The V gene is TRBV20-1, the J gene TRBJ1-6; D remains ambiguous. V was cut by 1 base and J by 7 bases, with 11 bases left in between. The CDR3 extends over 14 amino acids. Per the germline V gene, CDR1 is DFQATT and CDR2 is SNEGSKA (reference sequence). As DNA, the CDR3 is TGCAGTGCTAGAGGGGTGCCCGAAAATTCACCCCTCCACTTT. Its protein is CSARGVPENSPLHF.

In regard to this clonotype: A read error may be the cause here, since a much bigger clone is one base away. This chain connects TRBV7-9 to TRBJ2-3, with D maybe TRBD2 (5 bases). CDR3 size: 15 residues. Looked up from germline, CDR1 is SEHNR and CDR2 is FQNEAQ (reference sequence). The CDR3 bases are TGTGCCAGCCCCCCCCTCAGCGGTAGCACAGATATGCAGTATTTT. Protein sequence: CASPPLSGSTDMQYF. Looking up the rest from reference TRBV7-9 and TRBJ2-3 gives the full variable domain: DTGVSQNPRHKITKRGQNVTFRCDPISEHNRLYWYRQTLGQGPEFLTYFQNEAQLEKSRLLSDRFSAERPKGSFSTLEIQRTEQGDSAMYLCASPPLSGSTDMQYFGPGTRLTVL.

Details on this clonotype: A much bigger clone sits one base away, suggesting this may be a read error. The rearrangement uses TRBV6-5 and TRBJ2-7; D is possibly TRBD2 (7 bases). The CDR3 loop spans 15 amino acids. Looked up from germline, CDR1 is MNHEY and CDR2 is SVGAGI. CDR3 sequence: CASSYSPGEGYKQYF. The CDR3 DNA reads as TGTGCCAGCAGTTACTCGCCAGGGGAGGGCTACAAGCAGTACTTC.

This clonotype was counted only a few times. The chain combines TRBV15 with TRBJ1-5; D might be TRBD1 (5 bases). Per the germline V gene, CDR1 is LNHNV and CDR2 is YYDKDF (reference sequence). Trimming cost V 3 bases and J 5 bases, with 17 bases left between them. CDR3 size: 16 residues. CDR3 in amino acids: CATSRPARWGDQPQHF. CDR3 DNA sequence: TGTGCCACCAGCAGGCCGGCGAGGTGGGGCGATCAGCCCCAGCATTTT.

This clonotype came up many times. J is TRBJ2-5 and V is TRBV4-3; 8 bases map to TRBD1. Germline trimming cut 0 bases from V and 5 bases from J; bases unmatched to any gene: 5. The CDR3 has 15 residues. Germline V gene lookup returns CDR1 LGHNA and CDR2 YSLEER. CDR3: CASSQDRGRAETQYF. The CDR3 bases are TGCGCCAGCAGCCAAGACAGGGGGCGTGCGGAGACCCAGTACTTC.